This T cell receptor (beta chain) was captured by sequencing in a study of blood T cell repertoires in COVID-19. Sequencing used immunoSEQ multiplex PCR; TCRdb keeps in-frame clones, though not all of them. The sample records more than 95,000 clones, 90% being singletons. The receptor's source is a man aged 60 to 75 with acute or convalescent COVID-19. Sequencing was performed on peripheral blood.

The CDR3 is CASSQDPRAGYTF. The CDR3 coding sequence is TGTGCCAGCAGCCAAGATCCCAGAGCGGGCTACACCTTC. The genes are TRBV3-1 (or the pseudogene TRBV3-2) and TRBJ1-2, with no clear D. With 0 bases removed from V and 8 bases from J, the gap between germline ends came to 10 bases. The CDR3 contains 13 residues. Germline CDR1 LGHDT, CDR2 YNNKEL (reference sequence).